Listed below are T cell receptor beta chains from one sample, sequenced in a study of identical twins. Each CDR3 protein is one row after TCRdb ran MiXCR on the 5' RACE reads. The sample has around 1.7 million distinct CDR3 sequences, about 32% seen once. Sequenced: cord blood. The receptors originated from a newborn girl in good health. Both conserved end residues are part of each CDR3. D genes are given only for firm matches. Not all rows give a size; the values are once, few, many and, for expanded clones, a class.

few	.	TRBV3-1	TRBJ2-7	TGTGCCAGCAGCCTCCGTTGGGACCCGGGCTACGAGCAGTACTTC	CASSLRWDPGYEQYF
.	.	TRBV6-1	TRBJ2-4	TGTGCCAGCAGTGAAGCCCCTGCTCGAAACATTCAGTACTTC	CASSEAPARNIQYF
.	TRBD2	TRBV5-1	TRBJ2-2	TGCGCCAGCAGCCGACTAGCGGCCACCGGGGAGCTGTTTTTT	CASSRLAATGELFF
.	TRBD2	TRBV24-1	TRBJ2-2	TGTGCCACCAGTGGAACTAGCGGGGGGAACACCGGGGAGCTGTTTTTT	CATSGTSGGNTGELFF
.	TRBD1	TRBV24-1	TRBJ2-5	TGTGCCACCAGTGACCCGGACAGGAGGACCCAGTACTTC	CATSDPDRRTQYF
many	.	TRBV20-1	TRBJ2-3	TGCAGTGCTAGGGCGGGGGATACGCAGTATTTT	CSARAGDTQYF
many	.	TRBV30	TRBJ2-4	TGTGCCTGGAGTAGGGGGGCCAAAAACATTCAGTACTTC	CAWSRGAKNIQYF
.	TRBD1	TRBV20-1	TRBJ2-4	TGCAGTGCTAGAGGGGACAGGGCCAAAAACATTCAGTACTTC	CSARGDRAKNIQYF
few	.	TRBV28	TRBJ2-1	TGTGCCAGCAGCCCCCCGGTCAATGAGCAGTTCTTC	CASSPPVNEQFF
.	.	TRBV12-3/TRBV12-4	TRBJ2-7	TGTGCCAGCAGTTTCTTATACGGCGTCGGGAGTCGGGAGCAGTACTTC	CASSFLYGVGSREQYF
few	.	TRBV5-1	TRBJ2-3	TGCGCCAGCAGCTTCGACCCCATCACAGATACGCAGTATTTT	CASSFDPITDTQYF
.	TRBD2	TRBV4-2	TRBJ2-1	TGTGCCAGCAGCCAATTAACTAGCGGGATATATGAGCAGTTCTTC	CASSQLTSGIYEQFF
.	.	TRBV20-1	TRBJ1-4	TGCAGTGCTAGACGGGGGAATGAAAAACTGTTTTTT	CSARRGNEKLFF
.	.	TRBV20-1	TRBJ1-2	TGCAGTGCCTGGGACGGTGCTCATGGTGGCTACACCTTC	CSAWDGAHGGYTF
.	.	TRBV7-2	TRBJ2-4	TGTGCCAGCAGCCAAAGTGTTGATAGCATTCAGTACTTC	CASSQSVDSIQYF
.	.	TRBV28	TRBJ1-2	TGTGCCAGCAGTTTATATCCCGGAAGTGGCTACACCTTC	CASSLYPGSGYTF
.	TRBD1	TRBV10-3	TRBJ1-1	TGTGCCATCAGTGAGCCGGGACAGGGTGAGGACACTGAAGCTTTCTTT	CAISEPGQGEDTEAFF
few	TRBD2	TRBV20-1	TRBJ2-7	TGCAGTGCTAGAGATCCGGTGCCTAGCGGGCAGTACGAGCAGTACTTC	CSARDPVPSGQYEQYF
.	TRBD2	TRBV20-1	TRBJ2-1	TGCAGTGCTCGGGGAGCTAGCGGGAGGTATCACAATGAGCAGTTCTTC	CSARGASGRYHNEQFF
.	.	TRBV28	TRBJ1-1	TGTGCCAGCACCCCCGGCGGGATGAACACTGAAGCTTTCTTT	CASTPGGMNTEAFF
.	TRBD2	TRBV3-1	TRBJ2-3	TGTGCCAGCAGCCAACCCCAGCGGGAGCAGAGCACAGATACGCAGTATTTT	CASSQPQREQSTDTQYF
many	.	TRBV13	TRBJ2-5	TGTGCCAGCAGCTTAGACAACCAAGAGACCCAGTACTTC	CASSLDNQETQYF
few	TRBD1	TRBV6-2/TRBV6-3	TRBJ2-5	TGTGCCAGCAGTTACCGGGCCGGGACAGGCCAAGAGACCCAGTACTTC	CASSYRAGTGQETQYF
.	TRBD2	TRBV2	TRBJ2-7	TGTGCCAGCAGACCCAGCGGGGTTCCGCAAGAGAACCAGTACTTC	CASRPSGVPQENQYF
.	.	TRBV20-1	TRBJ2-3	TGCAGTGCTAGTCTGTTTGCGGACCGCACAGATACGCAGTATTTT	CSASLFADRTDTQYF
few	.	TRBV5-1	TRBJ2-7	TGCGCCAGCAGCTTGGATCCGGCCACCTACGAGCAGTACTTC	CASSLDPATYEQYF
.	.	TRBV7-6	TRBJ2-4	TGTGCCAGCAGCCCATTTGCGGGTGCAGCCAAAAACATTCAGTACTTC	CASSPFAGAAKNIQYF
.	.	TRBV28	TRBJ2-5	TGTGCCAGCAAGGGGGGAGGGCCGTACAATGAGCAGTACTTC	CASKGGGPYNEQYF
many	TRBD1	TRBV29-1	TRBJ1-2	TGCAGCGTTGAAGGGGGACAGGGTAATGGCTACACCTTC	CSVEGGQGNGYTF
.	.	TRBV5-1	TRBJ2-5	TGCGCCAGCAGCTTGGAGCTGAGGGCCTCCCAAGAGACCCAGTACTTC	CASSLELRASQETQYF
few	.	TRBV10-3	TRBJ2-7	TGTGCCATCAGTGAGGGTGGGACGGAAACCTACGAGCAGTACTTC	CAISEGGTETYEQYF
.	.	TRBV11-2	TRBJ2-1	TGTGCCAGCAGCTTAGGTAACAGTAGGGGGTTCTTC	CASSLGNSRGFF
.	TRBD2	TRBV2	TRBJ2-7	TGTGCCAGCAGTGCGGGAGGGAGAGCCAGCTCCTACGAGCAGTACTTC	CASSAGGRASSYEQYF
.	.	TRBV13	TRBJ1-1	TGTGCCAGCAGCTTAGTCTCCAGGGGAAGGGGTGAAGCTTTCTTT	CASSLVSRGRGEAFF
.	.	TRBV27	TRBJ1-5	TGTGCCAGCAGGGGACACAGAGGCGATCAGCCCCAGCATTTT	CASRGHRGDQPQHF
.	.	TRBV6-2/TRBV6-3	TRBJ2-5	TGTGCCAGCCGTTTCCCTGAGGGGATCGAAGAGACCCAGTACTTC	CASRFPEGIEETQYF
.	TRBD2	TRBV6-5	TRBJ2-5	TGTGCCAGCAGTTACAGCGGGAGAAGTAGGGATGAGCAGTACTTC	CASSYSGRSRDEQYF
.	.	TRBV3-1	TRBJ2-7	TGTGCCAGCAGCCTGCAGTTAACTCCCTACAATGAGCAGTACTTC	CASSLQLTPYNEQYF
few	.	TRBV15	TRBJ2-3	TGTGCCACCAGCAGACCGACTACATACACAGATACGCAGTATTTT	CATSRPTTYTDTQYF
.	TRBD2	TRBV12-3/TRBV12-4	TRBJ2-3	TGTGCCAGCAGCAGACTAGCGGGCACAGATGCGCAATATTTT	CASSRLAGTDAQYF
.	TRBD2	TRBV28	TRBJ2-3	TGTGCCAGCACCTTGGGGACCCTAGCGGTACCCACAGATACGCAGTATTTT	CASTLGTLAVPTDTQYF
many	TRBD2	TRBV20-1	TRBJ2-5	TGCAGTGCTAGGGGACTAGCGGGACGAGAGACCCAGTACTTC	CSARGLAGRETQYF
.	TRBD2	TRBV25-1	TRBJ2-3	TGTGCCAGCAGTGAAAGTCCAGGAGGCGGGAGGCAGACAGATACGCAGTATTTT	CASSESPGGGRQTDTQYF
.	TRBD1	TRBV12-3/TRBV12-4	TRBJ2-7	TGTGCCAGCACATCCTCGGCCGGGACAGGGGAGACCTACGAGCAGTACTTC	CASTSSAGTGETYEQYF
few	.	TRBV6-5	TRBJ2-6	TGTGCCAGCAGTTATGAGGCATATGGGGCCAACGTCCTGACTTTC	CASSYEAYGANVLTF
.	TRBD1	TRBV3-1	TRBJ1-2	TGTGCCAGCGGCCATCCAGCCGGGACAGGGGGAAATGGCTACACCTTC	CASGHPAGTGGNGYTF
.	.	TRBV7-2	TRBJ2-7	TGTGCCAACAGCTTCGAACTAGCCAGCTACGAGCAGTACTTC	CANSFELASYEQYF
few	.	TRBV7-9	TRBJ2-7	TGTGCCAGCAGCTTGTTTCTTGGAGGAAGTTTCCTCTACGAGCAGTACTTC	CASSLFLGGSFLYEQYF
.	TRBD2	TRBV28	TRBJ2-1	TGTGCCAGCAGGCCTAAGACTGGCGGGAGGTATAATGAGCAGTTCTTC	CASRPKTGGRYNEQFF
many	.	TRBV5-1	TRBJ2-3	TGTGCCAGCAGCTTAGACTTCACAGATACGCAGTATTTT	CASSLDFTDTQYF
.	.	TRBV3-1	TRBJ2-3	TGTGCCAGCAGCCAAGATGTGGGACTTCACACAGATACGCAGTATTTT	CASSQDVGLHTDTQYF
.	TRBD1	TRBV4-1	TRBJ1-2	TGCGCCAGCAGCCAAAACCCCCGGGACAGAAATGGCGGCTACACCTTC	CASSQNPRDRNGGYTF
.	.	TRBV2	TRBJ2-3	TGTGCCAGCAGTGAACTTGACTGGGGAAACACAGATACGCAGTATTTT	CASSELDWGNTDTQYF
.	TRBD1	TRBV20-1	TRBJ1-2	TGCAGTGCTAGAGTACGGGACAGGAGTTATGGCTACACCTTC	CSARVRDRSYGYTF
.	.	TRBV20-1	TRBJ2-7	TGCAGTGCTATCCGGGACTCCTACAATGAGCAGTACTTC	CSAIRDSYNEQYF
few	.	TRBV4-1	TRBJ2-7	TGCGCCAGCAGCCAAGGCAGATTGCAGTACTTC	CASSQGRLQYF
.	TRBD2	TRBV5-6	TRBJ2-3	TGTGCCAGCAGCTTGGATAGAGCGGGGGGCTACACAGATACGCAGTATTTT	CASSLDRAGGYTDTQYF